This T cell receptor (beta chain) was sequenced for a study of CD8+ T cells in alopecia areata. Study summary: Tofacitinib lasted 6 to 18 months, then 6 months off drug. Study-wide findings and caveats: Researchers reported that TCR sharing among patients proved less clear than in mice, possibly HLA-linked. With tofacitinib ongoing, many expanded lesional clones persisted in both scalp and blood. The study found higher clonality in lesional than normal scalp, especially in alopecia totalis/universalis.

The V end lost 1 base, the J end lost 3 bases, and 14 bases lay between the germline ends. This CDR3 contains 15 residues. Looked up from germline, CDR1 is SGHRS and CDR2 is YFSETQ. Reverse transcription of extracted RNA yielded cDNA, which provided the sequencing template. This table comes from immunoSEQ multiplex PCR, and its TCRdb copy is limited to in-frame clones, with some not included. The sample lists approximately 100,000 clones; roughly three fifths were seen once. Of note for this clone: The antigen is not known.

Indicated treatment: oral pan-JAK inhibitor, 5-10 mg twice daily. The material was CD8+ T cells sorted from blood, obtained at roughly week 58, from a patient treated with tofacitinib. This receptor was taken from a human donor with alopecia areata. This rearrangement joins TRBV5-1 to TRBJ2-7, with D hard to call. The CDR3 DNA follows: TGCGCCAGCAGCTTGTCGGGTCCTTATGGCTACGAGCAGTACTTC. Amino acids: CASSLSGPYGYEQYF.